This entry features one T cell receptor beta chain sequence. This specimen belongs to a study of PD-1 blockade in classical Hodgkin lymphoma. Assay: immunoSEQ multiplex PCR; the TCRdb copy retains only in-frame clones and omits some. The profile shows 25,000 to 35,000 clones, over 55% of them singletons. CDR3 size: 15 residues. Looked up from germline, CDR1 is MDHEN and CDR2 is SYDVKM. Trimming cost V 6 bases and J 3 bases; bases outside gene matches: 11. Every patient was affected by relapse after autologous stem cell transplantation, while exposure to brentuximab vedotin was not uniform. Sequencing used peripheral blood mononuclear cells (PBMCs), obtained before the second cycle of nivolumab. The TCR was taken from a human donor with classical Hodgkin lymphoma. V gene TRBV28 combines with J gene TRBJ2-7; 7 bases fit TRBD1. The CDR3 here is CASRFTGTANYEQYF. CDR3 nucleotides: TGTGCCAGCAGGTTCACCGGGACAGCCAACTACGAGCAGTACTTC.